This TCR beta chain was documented in a study of CD8+CD57+ T cells in acquired aplastic anemia. Across the study: Yields of DNA that came from sorted CD4+ and CD8+ cells averaged roughly 3.3 ug.

Both TCR beta VDJ combination and CDR3 sequence profiling were carried out. Genomic DNA was the template for this profiling. TCRdb used MiXCR to reprocess the reads, holding one entry per CDR3 protein. The profile covers 150,000 to 200,000 distinct CDR3 sequences, with 60% to 70% appearing a single time and 35% to 50% taken by the ten largest. V lost 0 bases, J lost 1 base, and 7 bases lay in between. This CDR3 is built from 15 residues. Per the germline V gene, CDR1 is DFQATT and CDR2 is SNEGSKA (reference sequence). The V gene is TRBV20-1, the J gene TRBJ2-6; the D is unclear. This TCR was recovered from a human donor in good health. The source material was sorted CD4+, CD8+, or CD8+CD57+ T cells (not recorded which) from PBMCs. The CDR3 reads CSARDPWSGANVLTF. The CDR3 DNA reads TGCAGTGCTAGAGATCCCTGGTCTGGGGCCAACGTCCTGACTTTC.